This paragraph covers one T cell receptor beta chain sequence. This entry is derived from a study of T cell repertoires in cytomegalovirus infection. The CDR3 runs 16 residues. Per the germline V gene, CDR1 is SGHRS and CDR2 is YFSETQ. V was clipped by 0 bases and J by 5 bases, with 14 bases between them. TCRdb passed the reads through MiXCR, listing each CDR3 protein once. The table has around 490,000 distinct CDR3 sequences, 26% seen once. Material for sequencing was PBMCs. The TCR comes from a human donor in good health (CMV status not recorded). Some clones in this sample may be carry-over from other donors' samples. The chain couples TRBV5-1 to TRBJ1-4; D not resolved. The CDR3 here is CASSLAAAGRNEKLFF. The CDR3 DNA reads TGCGCCAGCAGCTTGGCCGCGGCAGGAAGAAATGAAAAACTGTTTTTT.